Shown below are 14 T cell receptor beta chains from a single sample sequenced in a study of T-cell reconstitution after alpha-beta-depleted transplantation in children. Researchers prepared the TCRbeta library using unique molecular identifiers, the study reports. TCRdb processed the PCR reads anew with MiXCR; each CDR3 protein has one entry. The sample shows under 350,000 distinct CDR3 sequences, around 9.6% of them seen only once. The source was PBMCs from the stem cell graft donor, collected from the stem cell graft. The receptors shown here come from a human donor who donated a stem cell graft to a child with SCID.

This clonotype was detected many times. The rearrangement links TRBV6-5 to TRBJ1-1, with 9 bases identical to TRBD1. The CDR3 length is 15 residues. The J segment lost 4 bases and the V segment lost 3 bases, leaving 6 bases of the junction unmatched. CDR1 and CDR2 from the germline V gene are MNHEY and SVGAGI. The CDR3 DNA reads as TGTGCCAGCAGTTATGCCGGGACAGGGCGCACTGAAGCTTTCTTT. Translating gives CASSYAGTGRTEAFF.

About this clonotype itself: This may be a read error: a much more frequent sequence differs by one nucleotide. V usage is TRBV6-1 and J usage is TRBJ2-7, with TRBD1 as a possible D gene (6 bases). This CDR3 spans 13 amino acids. V was cut by 8 bases and J by 4 bases, with 15 bases left in between. CDR1 is MNHNS, CDR2 SASEGT, per germline. CDR3 in DNA: TGTGCCAGCCTCAGGGGCATGGGTTACGAGCAGTACTTC. It translates to CASLRGMGYEQYF.

This clonotype was observed many times. The rearrangement joins TRBV5-1 to TRBJ2-7, with TRBD2 identical over 7 bases. The CDR3 extends over 16 amino acids. J gave up 6 bases and V 1 base, and 13 bases lay outside the gene matches. The germline CDR1 and CDR2 sequences are SGHRS and YFSETQ. CDR3 bases: TGCGCCAGCAGCTTGATTGGATGGGGAGGGAGTGGCGAGCAGTACTTC. It translates to CASSLIGWGGSGEQYF.

This clonotype was counted at least ten times. This sequence joins TRBV3-1 and TRBJ2-1; 7 bases align to TRBD2. The length of the CDR3 is 13 residues. Germline V gene lookup returns CDR1 LGHDT and CDR2 YNNKEL (reference sequence). J gave up 8 bases and V 1 base, and 2 bases lay outside the gene matches. The CDR3 DNA follows: TGTGCCAGCAGCCAAGGCGGGGGAGATGAGCAGTTCTTC. It codes for CASSQGGGDEQFF.

This clonotype was seen more than once but under ten times. This chain uses TRBV24-1 with TRBJ2-3, with 8 bases identical to TRBD1. CDR1 KGHDR and CDR2 SFDVKD come from the germline V gene. This CDR3 spans 17 amino acids. J lost 4 bases, V lost 4 bases, and 12 bases had no gene match. The CDR3 nucleotides read TGTGCCACCAGTGAAGACCCGGGACAGGAAGGGTCAGATACGCAGTATTTT. Its protein is CATSEDPGQEGSDTQYF.

This clonotype was detected ten times or more. The rearrangement links TRBV5-5 to TRBJ1-4; D remains ambiguous. V gave up 6 bases and J gave up 1 base, with 13 bases separating them. Germline V gene data show CDR1 as SGHKS and CDR2 as YYEKEE (reference sequence). CDR3 length equals 15 residues. The CDR3 spells CASIPMSRTNEKLFF. CDR3 nucleotide sequence: TGTGCCAGCATTCCTATGAGTCGAACTAATGAAAAACTGTTTTTT.

The gene calls are TRBV29-1 and TRBJ2-7; 10 bases are a match to TRBD2. CDR1 is SQVTM, CDR2 ANQGSEA, per germline. V was pared by 1 base and J by 1 base, with 7 bases of the junction left unmatched. CDR3 length: 16 residues. CDR3 in amino acids: CSVEGLSSGGSYEQYF. CDR3 nucleotides: TGCAGCGTTGAAGGGCTGTCTAGCGGGGGATCCTACGAGCAGTACTTC.

This clonotype has more than one count but fewer than ten. The V gene is TRBV2, the J gene TRBJ2-3; the D is unclear. Trimming pared 2 bases from V and 1 base from J, leaving 10 bases between. Germline V gene data show CDR1 as SNHLY and CDR2 as FYNNEI. The CDR3 length is 15 residues. DNA for the CDR3: TGTGCCAGCAGTGAATTCGCTTCCCGCACAGATACGCAGTATTTT. Translating it yields CASSEFASRTDTQYF. The whole variable domain, remainder taken from reference TRBV2 and TRBJ2-3, is EPEVTQTPSHQVTQMGQEVILRCVPISNHLYFYWYRQILGQKVEFLVSFYNNEISEKSEIFDDQFSVERPDGSNFTLKIRSTKLEDSAMYFCASSEFASRTDTQYFGPGTRLTVL.

This clonotype was seen more than once but under ten times. The V and J genes are TRBV7-9 and TRBJ2-1; either TRBD1 or TRBD2 may fit D (5 bases each). CDR3 length equals 12 residues. Deletions cut 8 bases from V and 7 bases from J, with 12 bases between. The germline V gene encodes CDR1 SEHNR and CDR2 FQNEAQ (reference sequence). As DNA, the CDR3 is TGTGCCAGCGAGGGGAGTTTGAATGAGCAGTTCTTC. Its translation: CASEGSLNEQFF.

The sample holds a few counts of this clonotype. The chain joins TRBV6-5 to TRBJ1-2, with D possibly matching TRBD1 (5 bases). Germline V gives CDR1 MNHEY, CDR2 SVGAGI. The V end was cut by 2 bases, the J end by 8 bases, with 12 bases between. The CDR3 sequence is 13 residues long. CDR3 residues: CASSYPSREGYTF. CDR3 bases: TGTGCCAGCAGTTACCCGTCCAGGGAAGGCTACACCTTC.

Only a few counts were recorded for this clonotype. This rearrangement joins TRBV6-5 to TRBJ2-7; 8 nucleotides agree with TRBD1. CDR3 length: 15 amino acids. The ends lost 4 bases at V and 4 bases at J; junction bases unmatched: 9. Germline V lookup: CDR1 MNHEY, CDR2 SVGAGI. The DNA of the CDR3 is TGTGCCAGCAGTTTAAGGACAGGGAGCAATTACGAGCAGTACTTC. Protein product: CASSLRTGSNYEQYF.

Only a few counts were recorded for this clonotype. This chain joins TRBV12-3 or TRBV12-4 and TRBJ1-4, with D perhaps TRBD1 (5 bases). Trimming took off 5 bases at V and 3 bases at J, with 13 bases between the two ends. This CDR3 is built from 15 residues. CDR3 sequence (DNA): TGTGCCAGCAGTACCGCAGGGAGACCTAATGAAAAACTGTTTTTT. Encoded protein: CASSTAGRPNEKLFF.

The gene calls are TRBV20-1 and TRBJ2-7; 8 nucleotides match TRBD2. The CDR3 has 14 amino acids. With 4 bases clipped from V and 4 bases from J, the junction kept 9 bases outside the gene matches. Germline CDR1 reads DFQATT; CDR2 reads SNEGSKA (reference sequence). Here the CDR3 reads CSANREGVAYEQYF. The DNA of the CDR3 is TGCAGTGCTAACCGGGAGGGGGTAGCTTACGAGCAGTACTTC.

In its sample, this clonotype was seen a few times. The V and J genes are TRBV11-1 and TRBJ2-5; no clear D gene. Per the germline V gene, CDR1 is SGHAT and CDR2 is FQDESV (reference sequence). This CDR3 region has 13 residues. V was pared by 7 bases and J by 1 base, with 10 bases between. The CDR3 nucleotides are TGTGCCAGCACCTTCCGCTTCCAAGAGACCCAGTACTTC. This codes for CASTFRFQETQYF.